The 15 T cell receptor beta chains below come from one sample, sequenced in a study of control samples from healthy donors and cancer patients. Repertoires were generated with immunoSEQ multiplex PCR, while TCRdb's copy carries only in-frame clones and drops some. The data contain some 140,000 clones, 88% of them singletons. The sequenced sample consisted of blood. Receptors were obtained from a woman in her twenties or thirties in good health.

There are a few counts of this clone. The sample has other DNA sequences that encode this CDR3 too. V usage is TRBV9 and J usage is TRBJ1-3; D is uncertain. CDR3 length: 13 amino acids. The germline CDR1 and CDR2 sequences are SGDLS and YYNGEE. With 0 bases removed from V and 4 bases from J, the gap between germline ends came to 5 bases. CDR3 residues: CASSVGGGNTIYF. The CDR3 DNA reads TGTGCCAGCAGCGTAGGGGGAGGAAACACCATATATTTT.

The chain is built from TRBV5-1 and TRBJ1-1, with 7 bases aligning to TRBD1. CDR1 is SGHRS and CDR2 is YFSETQ in the germline V gene. After removal of 4 bases from V and 5 bases from J, the junction contained 11 bases not matched to a gene. This CDR3 is 15 amino acids long. CDR3 region: CASSVRQGGGTEAFF. The CDR3 region has the DNA TGCGCCAGCAGCGTGCGACAGGGCGGTGGGACTGAAGCTTTCTTT.

The chain carries TRBV3-1 (or the pseudogene TRBV3-2) and TRBJ2-1, with 9 bases lining up with TRBD2. Germline CDR1 and CDR2: LGHDT and YNNKEL (reference sequence). The J segment lost 0 bases and the V segment lost 1 base, leaving 1 base of the junction unmatched. This CDR3 contains 16 residues. CDR3 DNA sequence: TGTGCCAGCAGCCAAGGAGCGGGAGGCTCCTACAATGAGCAGTTCTTC. Residues: CASSQGAGGSYNEQFF.

This clone has more than one count but fewer than ten. The chain uses TRBV7-9 and TRBJ2-3; no clear D gene. V lost 5 bases and J lost 3, with 3 bases in between. Germline loops: CDR1 SEHNR, CDR2 FQNEAQ (reference sequence). The CDR3 consists of 11 residues. The DNA for the CDR3 is TGTGCCAGCAGCACAACAGATACGCAGTATTTT. Residues: CASSTTDTQYF.

The V call is TRBV2, the J call TRBJ2-1, with 11 positions matching TRBD1. Germline trimming cut 2 bases from V and 3 bases from J; bases unmatched to any gene: 3. Germline CDR1 reads SNHLY; CDR2 reads FYNNEI. The CDR3 has 16 residues. The CDR3 is CASSERGTGGYNEQFF. The CDR3 nucleotides are TGTGCCAGCAGTGAACGGGGGACAGGGGGCTACAATGAGCAGTTCTTC. The full variable domain, completed using reference TRBV2 and TRBJ2-1, is EPEVTQTPSHQVTQMGQEVILRCVPISNHLYFYWYRQILGQKVEFLVSFYNNEISEKSEIFDDQFSVERPDGSNFTLKIRSTKLEDSAMYFCASSERGTGGYNEQFFGPGTRLTVL.

This sequence joins TRBV27 and TRBJ2-1; maybe TRBD1 (5 bases). V was cut by 4 bases and J by 11 bases, with 21 bases left in between. Germline lookup yields CDR1 MNHEY and CDR2 SMNVEV (reference sequence). The CDR3 spans 15 residues. Here the CDR3 DNA reads TGTGCCAGCAGTTCCCGACAGATTCGAAGGGGTAAGCAGTTCTTC. Protein: CASSSRQIRRGKQFF.

A remark on this clone: Other DNA variants within this sample encode the same CDR3. The chain employs TRBV5-1 and TRBJ2-1, with 9 bases matching TRBD2. The CDR3 has 15 amino acids. Germline V gene lookup returns CDR1 SGHRS and CDR2 YFSETQ. J lost 5 bases, V lost 0 bases, and 3 bases had no gene match. The CDR3 sequence: CASSLEAGGNNEQFF. The CDR3 DNA sequence: TGCGCCAGCAGCTTGGAAGCGGGGGGCAACAATGAGCAGTTCTTC.

This clone appeared a single time. The chain is built from TRBV4-2 and TRBJ2-3; D may be TRBD2 (5 bases). CDR3 length equals 15 residues. Germline V CDR1 and CDR2: LGHNA, YNFKEQ. The ends were cut back, 0 bases at V and 1 base at J, with 8 bases in the middle. The CDR3 protein is CASSQEGRGTDTQYF. Written as DNA, the CDR3 is TGTGCCAGCAGCCAAGAAGGGCGGGGCACAGATACGCAGTATTTT.

This clone was recorded only once. The chain joins TRBV19 to TRBJ2-7, with D unclear. With 5 bases removed from V and 6 bases from J, the gap between germline ends came to 8 bases. This CDR3 has 11 residues. Germline V gene lookup returns CDR1 LNHDA and CDR2 SQIVND (reference sequence). The CDR3 is CASSFRTEQYF. The CDR3 DNA reads TGTGCCAGTAGTTTCCGAACCGAGCAGTACTTC.

V and J are TRBV3-1 (or the pseudogene TRBV3-2) and TRBJ1-3; no reliable D call. The CDR3 has 17 amino acids. The germline V and J ends were trimmed by 4 bases and 0 bases, with 16 bases remaining between them. The V gene's germline CDR1 is LGHDT and CDR2 YNNKEL (reference sequence). CDR3 in DNA: TGTGCCAGCAGCCGGTCTGATCTACGGATCTCTGGAAACACCATATATTTT. Translating it yields CASSRSDLRISGNTIYF.

The rearrangement uses TRBV27 and TRBJ2-3; D might be TRBD2 (6 bases). The V end was cut by 2 bases, the J end by 4 bases, with 13 bases between. CDR3 size: 15 residues. In germline, CDR1 is MNHEY, CDR2 SMNVEV (reference sequence). The CDR3: CASSLAGLVPDTQYF. CDR3 DNA sequence: TGTGCCAGCAGTTTAGCGGGATTAGTTCCAGATACGCAGTATTTT.

The chain joins TRBV6-5 to TRBJ2-5, with 11 positions matching TRBD1. CDR3 size: 14 residues. CDR1 and CDR2 (germline): MNHEY, SVGAGI. V lost 6 bases, J lost 5 bases, and 5 bases stayed unmatched. The CDR3 nucleotides are TGTGCCAGCAGGGGGACAGGGGGGTGGGAGACCCAGTACTTC. It is translated as CASRGTGGWETQYF.

The V and J genes are TRBV2 and TRBJ2-5; TRBD2 might be the D (6 bases). Germline V gene lookup returns CDR1 SNHLY and CDR2 FYNNEI. V lost 6 bases and J lost 4, with 9 bases in between. The CDR3 consists of 12 residues. This CDR3 is CASRGLSETQYF. CDR3 bases: TGTGCCAGCAGGGGACTCTCAGAGACCCAGTACTTC.

V and J are TRBV10-2 and TRBJ2-1, with 7 bases fitting TRBD2. Germline V gives CDR1 WSHSY, CDR2 SAAADI. The CDR3 has 13 amino acids. V gave up 7 bases and J gave up 6 bases; unmatched junction bases: 6. As DNA, the CDR3 is TGCGCCAGCAATAGGGAGGGCCGCAATGAGCAGTTCTTC. It encodes CASNREGRNEQFF.

The V and J genes are TRBV5-1 and TRBJ1-2; no firm D call. This CDR3 has 15 residues. With 0 bases removed from V and 4 bases from J, the gap between germline ends came to 13 bases. In germline, CDR1 is SGHRS, CDR2 YFSETQ. In nucleotides, the CDR3 is TGCGCCAGCAGCTTGGGTGGTCCAGCGGCCTATGGCTACACCTTC. It is translated as CASSLGGPAAYGYTF.